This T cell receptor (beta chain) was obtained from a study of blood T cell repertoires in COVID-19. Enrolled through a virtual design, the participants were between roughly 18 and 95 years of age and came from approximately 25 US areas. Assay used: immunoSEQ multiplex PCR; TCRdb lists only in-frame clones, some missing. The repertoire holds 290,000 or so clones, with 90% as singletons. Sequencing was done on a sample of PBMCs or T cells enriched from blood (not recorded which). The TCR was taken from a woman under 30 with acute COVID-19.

In DNA, the CDR3 is TGTGCCAGCAGTGAGGGACTAGCGGGCTCCACAGATACGCAGTATTTT. Its translation: CASSEGLAGSTDTQYF. The chain employs TRBV2 and TRBJ2-3; 12 nucleotides match TRBD2. V lost 3 bases, J lost 2 bases, and 3 bases stayed unmatched. The CDR3 loop spans 16 amino acids. Germline lookup yields CDR1 SNHLY and CDR2 FYNNEI. The full variable domain, rest sourced from reference TRBV2 and TRBJ2-3, is EPEVTQTPSHQVTQMGQEVILRCVPISNHLYFYWYRQILGQKVEFLVSFYNNEISEKSEIFDDQFSVERPDGSNFTLKIRSTKLEDSAMYFCASSEGLAGSTDTQYFGPGTRLTVL.